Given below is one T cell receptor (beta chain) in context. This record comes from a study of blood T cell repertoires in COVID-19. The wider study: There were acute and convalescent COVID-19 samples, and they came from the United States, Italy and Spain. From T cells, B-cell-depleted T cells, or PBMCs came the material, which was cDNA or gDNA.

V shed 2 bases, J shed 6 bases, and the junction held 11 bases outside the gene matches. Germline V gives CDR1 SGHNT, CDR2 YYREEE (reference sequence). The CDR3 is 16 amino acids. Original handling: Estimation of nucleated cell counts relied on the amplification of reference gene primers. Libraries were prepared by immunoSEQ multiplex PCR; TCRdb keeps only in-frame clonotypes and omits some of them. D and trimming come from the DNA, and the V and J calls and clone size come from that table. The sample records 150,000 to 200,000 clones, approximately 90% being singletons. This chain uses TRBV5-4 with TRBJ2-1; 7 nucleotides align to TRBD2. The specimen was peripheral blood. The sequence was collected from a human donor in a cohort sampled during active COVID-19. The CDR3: CASSFGLDLHVNEQFF. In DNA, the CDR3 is TGTGCCAGCAGCTTCGGACTAGACCTCCATGTCAATGAGCAGTTCTTC.